This T cell receptor (beta chain) stems from a study of blood T cell repertoires in COVID-19. Germline-derived CDR1 and CDR2 are MDHEN and SYDVKM. This CDR3 region has 14 residues. V shed 7 bases and J shed 4 bases, with 16 bases lying between them. Here immunoSEQ multiplex PCR was the method, and the copy in TCRdb shows in-frame clones only, minus some. Altogether about 160,000 clones are present, more than 85% being singletons, with the ten largest covering under 0.65%. V usage is TRBV28 and J usage is TRBJ1-2; tentative D call: TRBD1 (6 bases). The origin of this receptor is a man between 60 and 75 years old with COVID-19, enrolled during active disease. The sample comprised peripheral blood. CDR3 nucleotide sequence: TGTGCCAGCAAACAGGGTGTGTTCGGCTATGGCTACACCTTC. This encodes CASKQGVFGYGYTF.